The rows below give T cell receptor beta chains drawn from one sample of a study of blood T cells in healthy people across ages. TCRdb used MiXCR to reprocess the 5' RACE reads, holding one entry per CDR3 protein. This table holds roughly 1,800,000 distinct CDR3 sequences, about 50% found once. The sequencing sample was made of blood. The receptors were gathered from a middle-aged woman in good health. Both conserved end residues are part of each CDR3. Each record gives: clone size, J gene, CDR3 length, D gene, V gene, CDR3 protein, CDR3 DNA. D genes are given only for firm matches. Size tells how often a clone was seen (once, few, many) or the class of an expanded clone, and some rows leave it out.

. TRBJ2-1 17 . TRBV18 CASSGYGGVNRFNEQFF TGTGCCAGCTCGGGGTACGGCGGGGTGAATCGATTCAATGAGCAGTTCTTC
few TRBJ2-1 14 TRBD1 TRBV6-5 CASTSGTGGHEQFF TGTGCCAGCACGTCCGGGACAGGGGGCCATGAGCAGTTCTTC
. TRBJ2-6 17 . TRBV4-3 CASSQILSDSGTNVLTF TGCGCCAGCAGCCAAATATTGTCGGACTCTGGGACCAACGTCCTGACTTTC
. TRBJ1-1 13 . TRBV7-3 CASSSQGLAEAFF TGTGCCAGCAGCTCACAGGGACTCGCTGAAGCTTTCTTT
once TRBJ1-5 18 TRBD1 TRBV6-2/TRBV6-3 CASSRDRGTSGGNQPQHF TGTGCCAGCAGTCGGGACAGGGGCACTAGCGGGGGCAATCAGCCCCAGCATTTT
few TRBJ2-1 14 . TRBV6-2/TRBV6-3 CASSDGTFYNEQFF TGTGCCAGCAGTGACGGGACATTTTACAATGAGCAGTTCTTC
few TRBJ1-2 15 . TRBV29-1 CSVDKPGNLNYGYTF TGCAGCGTCGATAAACCGGGAAATCTTAACTATGGCTACACCTTC
. TRBJ1-2 14 . TRBV6-5 CASSYDSSPYGYTF TGTGCCAGCAGTTACGATTCCTCACCCTATGGCTACACCTTC
. TRBJ1-4 15 TRBD1 TRBV14 CASSQARGVSEKLFF TGTGCCAGCAGCCAAGCCAGGGGGGTGAGCGAAAAACTGTTTTTT
. TRBJ1-6 16 TRBD1 TRBV12-3/TRBV12-4 CASSSGTGGNNSPLHF TGTGCCAGCAGTTCCGGGACAGGGGGCAATAATTCACCCCTCCACTTT
. TRBJ2-1 15 TRBD2 TRBV20-1 CSANPGGGIYNEQFF TGCAGTGCTAATCCTGGCGGGGGGATCTACAATGAGCAGTTCTTC
few TRBJ2-1 12 . TRBV28 CASSLPQSEQFF TGTGCCAGCAGCTTACCCCAGAGTGAGCAGTTCTTC
once TRBJ2-5 14 . TRBV14 CASSHPRRQETQYF TGTGCCAGCAGCCACCCCAGGCGGCAAGAGACCCAGTACTTC
few TRBJ1-4 18 TRBD1 TRBV4-2 CASTSKGKGARANEKLFF TGTGCCAGCACCTCAAAAGGAAAGGGGGCGCGGGCTAATGAAAAACTGTTTTTT
few TRBJ2-7 15 . TRBV6-1 CASSVEGGLSYEQYF TGTGCCAGCAGTGTCGAAGGGGGACTCTCCTACGAGCAGTACTTC
. TRBJ2-3 15 . TRBV5-1 CASSSVALATDTQYF TGCGCCAGCAGCTCCGTAGCCCTCGCCACAGATACGCAGTATTTT
. TRBJ2-3 14 . TRBV9 CASSVGISADTQYF TGTGCCAGCAGCGTAGGGATTAGCGCAGATACGCAGTATTTT
. TRBJ2-5 14 TRBD1 TRBV29-1 CSVDITGVGETQYF TGCAGCGTTGATATTACAGGGGTAGGAGAGACCCAGTACTTC
. TRBJ2-4 13 . TRBV9 CASSAAAKNIQYF TGTGCCAGCAGCGCCGCCGCCAAAAACATTCAGTACTTC
once TRBJ2-1 15 . TRBV6-2/TRBV6-3 CASSYPRRAYNEQFF TGTGCCAGCAGTTACCCCCGGAGGGCCTACAATGAGCAGTTCTTC
. TRBJ2-7 14 . TRBV5-1 CASSGTVRSYEQYF TGCGCCAGCAGCGGAACAGTCAGATCGTACGAGCAGTACTTC
. TRBJ1-6 15 . TRBV16 CASSQVGIRSSPLHF TGTGCCAGCAGCCAAGTGGGGATACGGTCTTCACCCCTCCACTTT
. TRBJ2-1 17 TRBD1 TRBV4-3 CASSQIGGRTGDNEQFF TGCGCCAGCAGCCAGATTGGAGGTCGTACAGGGGACAATGAGCAGTTCTTC
few TRBJ2-5 17 TRBD2 TRBV7-2 CASSLGLAGDSLGTQYF TGTGCCAGCAGCTTGGGACTAGCGGGGGACTCCTTAGGGACCCAGTACTTC
once TRBJ2-1 15 . TRBV6-2/TRBV6-3 CASSYSRRVYNEQFF TGTGCCAGCAGTTACTCGAGACGGGTTTACAATGAGCAGTTCTTC
. TRBJ2-1 14 . TRBV19 CASSILRAGNEQFF TGTGCCAGTAGTATTCTTAGGGCTGGCAATGAGCAGTTCTTC
. TRBJ2-5 15 . TRBV27 CASSPSARRQETQYF TGTGCCAGCAGTCCCTCAGCCCGACGCCAGGAGACCCAGTACTTC
few TRBJ2-5 16 . TRBV10-3 CAISESSGGAGETQYF TGTGCCATCAGTGAATCCTCGGGGGGCGCGGGGGAGACCCAGTACTTC
. TRBJ2-4 13 . TRBV20-1 CSALGPRENIQYF TGCAGTGCCCTTGGACCTAGGGAAAACATTCAGTACTTC
few TRBJ2-1 16 TRBD1 TRBV12-3/TRBV12-4 CASSWLPGQGDNEQFF TGTGCCAGCAGTTGGTTACCGGGACAGGGCGACAATGAGCAGTTCTTC
. TRBJ1-1 15 . TRBV4-3 CASSQGRLGGTEAFF TGCGCCAGCAGCCAAGGGAGGTTAGGGGGTACTGAAGCTTTCTTT
few TRBJ2-5 15 . TRBV9 CASSPVTRGEKTQYF TGTGCCAGCAGCCCAGTTACGAGGGGAGAAAAGACCCAGTACTTC
few TRBJ1-2 9 . TRBV21-1 CARSYGYTF TGTGCCCGAAGTTATGGCTACACCTTC
few TRBJ1-2 14 . TRBV20-1 CSARIDGGPRGYTF TGCAGTGCCAGGATTGATGGGGGCCCTCGGGGCTACACCTTC
. TRBJ1-5 14 TRBD1 TRBV6-6 CASSLDRDDQPQHF TGTGCCAGCAGCCTTGACAGGGACGATCAGCCCCAGCATTTT
. TRBJ2-1 15 . TRBV7-2 CASGLVSGGYNEQFF TGTGCCAGCGGCTTAGTGAGCGGAGGTTACAATGAGCAGTTCTTC
few TRBJ2-3 12 TRBD1 TRBV11-2 CASSRQGDTQYF TGTGCCAGCAGTCGACAGGGTGATACGCAGTATTTT
. TRBJ2-1 16 TRBD2 TRBV15 CATSTSGGGNYNEQFF TGTGCCACCAGCACTAGCGGGGGGGGCAACTACAATGAGCAGTTCTTC
. TRBJ2-3 14 . TRBV4-3 CASSPASQGDTQYF TGCGCCAGCAGTCCAGCCTCTCAGGGAGATACGCAGTATTTT
. TRBJ2-3 14 . TRBV24-1 CATSDLGGAHTQYF TGTGCCACCAGTGATTTGGGGGGGGCGCATACGCAGTATTTT